The 9 T cell receptor beta chains given below trace back to one sample, sequenced in a study of blood T cells in healthy people across ages. Combining a sample-barcoded 5' primer with a J-beta primer mix, a second PCR ran for roughly 7 to 11 cycles. TCRdb fed the 5' RACE reads into MiXCR, producing one record per CDR3 protein. The sample comprises some 1,800,000 distinct CDR3 sequences, more than 35% of which are singletons, and more than 20% rests with the top ten. Sequencing input: blood. The source is a human donor in good health.

The chain combines TRBV18 with TRBJ1-2; D gene unclear. Trimming pared 0 bases from V and 4 bases from J, leaving 12 bases between. CDR1 KGHSH and CDR2 LQKENI come from the germline V gene. The CDR3 has 15 amino acids. The CDR3 is CASSPPGRLGYGYTF. The CDR3 nucleotides are TGTGCCAGCTCACCACCAGGGCGGCTTGGCTATGGCTACACCTTC.

The J gene is TRBJ2-7, the V gene TRBV15, with 7 nucleotides matching TRBD1. This CDR3 has 15 residues. V was pared by 0 bases and J by 5 bases, with 7 bases of the junction left unmatched. Germline V lookup: CDR1 LNHNV, CDR2 YYDKDF (reference sequence). CDR3: CATSREQQGLDEQYF. The DNA of the CDR3 is TGTGCCACCAGCAGAGAACAACAGGGGCTGGACGAGCAGTACTTC.

V and J are TRBV18 and TRBJ1-1; D gene ambiguous. Trimming left V 2 bases short and J 6 bases short, with 7 bases between. The CDR3 is 12 residues long. Per germline, CDR1 KGHSH and CDR2 LQKENI. CDR3 DNA: TGTGCCAGCTCACCAGGCCTACCTGAAGCTTTCTTT. Protein sequence: CASSPGLPEAFF.

This clonotype occurred a few times. V and J are TRBV7-2 and TRBJ2-7; 8 bases match TRBD2. Germline assignment: CDR1 SGHTA and CDR2 FQGNSA. V shed 1 base, J shed 3 bases, and the junction held 2 bases outside the gene matches. The length of the CDR3 is 14 residues. The CDR3 loop is CASSLESGGYEQYF. As DNA, the CDR3 is TGTGCCAGCAGCTTAGAAAGCGGGGGCTACGAGCAGTACTTC. Looking up the rest from reference TRBV7-2 and TRBJ2-7 gives the full variable domain: GAGVSQSPSNKVTEKGKDVELRCDPISGHTALYWYRQSLGQGLEFLIYFQGNSAPDKSGLPSDRFSAERTGGSVSTLTIQRTQQEDSAVYLCASSLESGGYEQYFGPGTRLTVT.

Comments on this clonotype: The germline gene is not matched at one end of the junction; a read error may be the cause. The CDR3 nucleotides are TGTGCCGGCAGCACCCAGGGACACACTGAAGCTTTCTTT. Its translation: CAGSTQGHTEAFF. V is TRBV9 and J is TRBJ1-1, with D possibly being TRBD1 (5 bases). The CDR3 is 13 residues long. Germline CDR1 reads SGDLS; CDR2 reads YYNGEE.

This chain links TRBV14 with TRBJ1-1, with D tentatively TRBD1 (5 bases). CDR3 length: 15 residues. Germline V gives CDR1 SGHDN, CDR2 FVKESK. V dropped 4 bases and J dropped 1 base, with 13 bases sitting between them. The CDR3 coding sequence is TGTGCCAGCAGCCCCTTCAGGGAGAGGAACACTGAAGCTTTCTTT. It is translated as CASSPFRERNTEAFF.

The chain recombines TRBV7-2 with TRBJ2-7, with D perhaps being TRBD1 or TRBD2 (6 bases each). Trimming left V 0 bases short and J 5 bases short, with 11 bases between. The germline V gene has CDR1 SGHTA and CDR2 FQGNSA. There are 14 residues in the CDR3. CDR3 loop: CASSLAGGPHEQYF. The CDR3 coding sequence is TGTGCCAGCAGCTTAGCTGGGGGGCCTCACGAGCAGTACTTC.

The chain employs TRBV4-1 and TRBJ2-7; 10 positions match TRBD1. Germline values: CDR1 MGHRA, CDR2 YSYEKL. V trimming: 4 bases; J trimming: 3 bases; junction bases outside the gene matches: 12. CDR3 length equals 17 residues. The CDR3 DNA reads as TGCGCCAGCAGCCTCCTCACCGGGACAGGGGTCTTCTACGAGCAGTACTTC. Its translation is CASSLLTGTGVFYEQYF.

This clonotype was detected a few times. J is TRBJ1-1 and V is TRBV6-1, with D maybe TRBD1 (6 bases). V lost 8 bases, J lost 3 bases, and 16 bases lay in between. Germline CDR1 MNHNS, CDR2 SASEGT. The CDR3 consists of 14 residues. CDR3 in amino acids: CASSIQGADTEAFF. The CDR3 DNA follows: TGTGCCAGCTCGATACAGGGAGCGGACACTGAAGCTTTCTTT.